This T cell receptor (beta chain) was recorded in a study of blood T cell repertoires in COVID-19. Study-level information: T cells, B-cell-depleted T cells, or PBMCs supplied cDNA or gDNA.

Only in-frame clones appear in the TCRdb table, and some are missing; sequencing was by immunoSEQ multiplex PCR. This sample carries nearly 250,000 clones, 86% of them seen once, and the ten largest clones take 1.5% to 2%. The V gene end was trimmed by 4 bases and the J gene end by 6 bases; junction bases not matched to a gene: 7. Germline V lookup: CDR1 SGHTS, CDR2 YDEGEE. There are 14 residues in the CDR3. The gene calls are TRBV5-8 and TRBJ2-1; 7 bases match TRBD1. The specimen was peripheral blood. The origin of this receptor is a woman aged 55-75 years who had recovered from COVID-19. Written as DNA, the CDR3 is TGTGCCAGCAGCACAGGGGTGGCGGTCAATGAGCAGTTCTTC. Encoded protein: CASSTGVAVNEQFF.